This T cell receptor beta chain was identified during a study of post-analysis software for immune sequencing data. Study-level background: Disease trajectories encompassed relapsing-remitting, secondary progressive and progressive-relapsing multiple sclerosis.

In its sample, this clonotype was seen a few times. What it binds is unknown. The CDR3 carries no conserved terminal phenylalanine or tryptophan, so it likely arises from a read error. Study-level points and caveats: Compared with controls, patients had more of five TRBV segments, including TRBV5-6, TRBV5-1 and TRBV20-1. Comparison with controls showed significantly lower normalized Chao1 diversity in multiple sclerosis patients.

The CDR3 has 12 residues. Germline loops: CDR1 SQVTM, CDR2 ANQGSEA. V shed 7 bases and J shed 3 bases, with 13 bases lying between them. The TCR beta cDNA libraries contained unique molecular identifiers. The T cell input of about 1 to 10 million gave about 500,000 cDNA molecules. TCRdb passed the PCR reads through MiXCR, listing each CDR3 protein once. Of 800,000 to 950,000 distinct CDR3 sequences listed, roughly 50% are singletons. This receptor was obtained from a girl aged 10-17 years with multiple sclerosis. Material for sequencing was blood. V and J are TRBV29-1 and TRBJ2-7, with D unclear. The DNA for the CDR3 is TGCAGCGCCGCCAGAGGCGGCTACGAGCAGTACTTA. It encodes CSAARGGYEQYL.